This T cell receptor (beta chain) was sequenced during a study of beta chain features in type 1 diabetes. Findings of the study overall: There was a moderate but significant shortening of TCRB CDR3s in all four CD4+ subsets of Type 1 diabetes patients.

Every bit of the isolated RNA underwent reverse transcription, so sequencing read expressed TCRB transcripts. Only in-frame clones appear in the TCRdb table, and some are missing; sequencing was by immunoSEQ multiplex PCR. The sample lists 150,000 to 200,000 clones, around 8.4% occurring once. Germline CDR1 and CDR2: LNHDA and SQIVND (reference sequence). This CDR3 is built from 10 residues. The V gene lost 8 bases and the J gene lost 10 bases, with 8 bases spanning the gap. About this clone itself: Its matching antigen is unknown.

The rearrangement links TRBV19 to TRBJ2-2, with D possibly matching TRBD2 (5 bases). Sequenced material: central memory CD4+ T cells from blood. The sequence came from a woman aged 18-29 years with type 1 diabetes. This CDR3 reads CASLGEELFF. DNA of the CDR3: TGTGCCAGTCTGGGAGAGGAGCTGTTTTTT.